The entry that follows covers one T cell receptor beta chain sequence. Its specificity is not known. The data belong to a study of T cell clonotyping in hematopoietic cell transplantation. General observations from the study: Recipient TCR diversity dropped after transplant; expanded clonotypes rose from day 30 to 180.

Libraries were prepared by immunoSEQ multiplex PCR; TCRdb keeps only in-frame clonotypes and omits some of them. The repertoire holds roughly 13,000 clones, around 68% seen once, with roughly 15% in the top ten. Trimming removed 0 bases from V and 4 bases from J, with 15 bases in between. The CDR3 totals 16 residues. Germline CDR1 MGHRA, CDR2 YSYEKL. Sequencing used peripheral blood mononuclear cells, obtained 180 days after allogeneic stem cell transplant. This sequence originates from a male patient aged 60 to 75 who had an allogeneic stem cell transplant from an unrelated donor, so the T cells may come from the graft donor. Some clones in this sample may be carry-over from other donors' samples. The V call is TRBV4-1, the J call TRBJ1-2; D is possibly TRBD1 (5 bases). Here the CDR3 DNA reads TGCGCCAGCAGCCAAGATCCCGGAGGGGCCTCCTATGGCTACACCTTC. This codes for CASSQDPGGASYGYTF.